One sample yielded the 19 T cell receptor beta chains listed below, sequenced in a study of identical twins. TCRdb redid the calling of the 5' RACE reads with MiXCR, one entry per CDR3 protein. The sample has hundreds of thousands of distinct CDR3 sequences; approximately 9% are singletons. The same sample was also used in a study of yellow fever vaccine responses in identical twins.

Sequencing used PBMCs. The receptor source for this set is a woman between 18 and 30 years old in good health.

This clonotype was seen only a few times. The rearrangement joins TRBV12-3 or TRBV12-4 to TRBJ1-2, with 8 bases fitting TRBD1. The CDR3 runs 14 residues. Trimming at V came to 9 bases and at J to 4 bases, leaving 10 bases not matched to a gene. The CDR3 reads CASLLDREFYGYTF. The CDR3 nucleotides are TGTGCCAGTCTGCTGGACAGGGAATTCTATGGCTACACCTTC.

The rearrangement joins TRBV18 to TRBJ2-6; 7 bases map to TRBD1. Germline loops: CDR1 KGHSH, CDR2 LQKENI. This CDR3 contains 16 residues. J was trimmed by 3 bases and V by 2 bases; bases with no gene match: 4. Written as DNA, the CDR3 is TGTGCCAGCTCACCATTAACAGGGGTTGGGGCCAACGTCCTGACTTTC. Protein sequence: CASSPLTGVGANVLTF.

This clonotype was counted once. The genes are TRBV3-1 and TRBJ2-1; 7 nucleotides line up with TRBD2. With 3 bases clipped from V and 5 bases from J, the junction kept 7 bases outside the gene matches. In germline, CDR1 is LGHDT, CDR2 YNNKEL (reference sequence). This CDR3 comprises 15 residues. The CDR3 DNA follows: TGTGCCAGCAGCCATCTCCGGGACTACAACAATGAGCAGTTCTTC. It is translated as CASSHLRDYNNEQFF.

The CDR3 DNA sequence: TGTGCCAGCAGCGCCACGGGGGCCCTGACCTACGAGCAGTACTTC. It specifies CASSATGALTYEQYF. This chain connects TRBV9 to TRBJ2-7; D could derive from TRBD1 or TRBD2 (6 bases each). V was trimmed by 3 bases and J by 2 bases, leaving 15 bases between them. Germline V CDR1 and CDR2: SGDLS, YYNGEE. CDR3 length: 15 residues.

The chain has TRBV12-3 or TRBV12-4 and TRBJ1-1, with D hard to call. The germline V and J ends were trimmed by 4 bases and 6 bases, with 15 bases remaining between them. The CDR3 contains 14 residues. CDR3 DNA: TGTGCCAGCAGTTCTCGGCTACGGCCCGCTGAAGCTTTCTTT. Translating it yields CASSSRLRPAEAFF.

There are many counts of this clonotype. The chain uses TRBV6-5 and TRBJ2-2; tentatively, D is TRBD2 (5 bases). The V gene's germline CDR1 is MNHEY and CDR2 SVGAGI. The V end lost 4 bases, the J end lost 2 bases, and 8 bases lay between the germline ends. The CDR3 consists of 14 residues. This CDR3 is CASSSRGNTGELFF. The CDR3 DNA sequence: TGTGCCAGCAGTTCTCGGGGAAACACCGGGGAGCTGTTTTTT.

The CDR3 protein is CSPETSGGETQYF. The DNA of the CDR3 is TGCAGTCCGGAGACTAGCGGGGGAGAGACCCAGTACTTC. The rearrangement links TRBV20-1 to TRBJ2-5; TRBD2 matches 12 bases. The V gene end was trimmed by 8 bases and the J gene end by 4 bases; junction bases not matched to a gene: 5. Germline values: CDR1 DFQATT, CDR2 SNEGSKA (reference sequence). The CDR3 spans 13 residues.

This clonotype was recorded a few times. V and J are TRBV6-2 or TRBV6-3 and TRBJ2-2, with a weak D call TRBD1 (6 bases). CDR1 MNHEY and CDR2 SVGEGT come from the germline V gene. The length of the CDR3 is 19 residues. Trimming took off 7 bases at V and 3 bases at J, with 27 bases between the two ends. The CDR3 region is CASKTPFRGGNGYTGELFF. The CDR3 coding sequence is TGTGCCAGCAAGACCCCTTTTAGAGGGGGAAATGGTTACACCGGGGAGCTGTTTTTT.

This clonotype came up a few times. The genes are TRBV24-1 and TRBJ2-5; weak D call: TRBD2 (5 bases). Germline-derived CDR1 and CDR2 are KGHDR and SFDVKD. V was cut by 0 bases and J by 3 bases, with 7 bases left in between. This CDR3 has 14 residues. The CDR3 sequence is CATSDLEGKETQYF. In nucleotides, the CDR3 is TGTGCCACCAGTGATTTGGAGGGAAAAGAGACCCAGTACTTC.

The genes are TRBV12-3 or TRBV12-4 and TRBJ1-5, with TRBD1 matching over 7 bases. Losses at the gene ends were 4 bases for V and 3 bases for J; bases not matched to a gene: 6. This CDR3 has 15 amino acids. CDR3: CASSSTGDYNQPQHF. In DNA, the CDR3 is TGTGCCAGCAGTTCCACAGGGGATTACAATCAGCCCCAGCATTTT.

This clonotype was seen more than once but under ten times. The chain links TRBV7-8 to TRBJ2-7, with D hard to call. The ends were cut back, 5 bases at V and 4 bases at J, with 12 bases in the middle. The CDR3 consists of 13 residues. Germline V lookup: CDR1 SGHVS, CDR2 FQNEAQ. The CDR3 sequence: CASSPTTFYEQYF. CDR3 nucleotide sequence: TGTGCCAGCAGCCCTACCACTTTTTACGAGCAGTACTTC. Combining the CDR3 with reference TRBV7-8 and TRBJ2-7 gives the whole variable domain GAGVSQSPRYKVAKRGQDVALRCDPISGHVSLFWYQQALGQGPEFLTYFQNEAQLDKSGLPSDRFFAERPEGSVSTLKIQRTQQEDSAVYLCASSPTTFYEQYFGPGTRLTVT.

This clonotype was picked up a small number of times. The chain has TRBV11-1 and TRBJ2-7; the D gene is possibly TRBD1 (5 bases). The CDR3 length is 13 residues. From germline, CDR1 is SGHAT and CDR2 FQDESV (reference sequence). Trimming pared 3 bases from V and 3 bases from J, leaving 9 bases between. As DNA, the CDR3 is TGTGCCAGCAGCTTCACCCAGGGCTACGAGCAGTACTTC. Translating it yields CASSFTQGYEQYF.

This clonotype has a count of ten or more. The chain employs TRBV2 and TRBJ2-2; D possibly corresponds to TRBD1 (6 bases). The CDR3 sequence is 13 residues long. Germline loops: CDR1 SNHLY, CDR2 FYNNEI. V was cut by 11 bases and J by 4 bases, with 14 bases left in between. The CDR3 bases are TGTGCCTGCCAGGGGAGCGGCACCGGGGAGCTGTTTTTT. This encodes CACQGSGTGELFF.

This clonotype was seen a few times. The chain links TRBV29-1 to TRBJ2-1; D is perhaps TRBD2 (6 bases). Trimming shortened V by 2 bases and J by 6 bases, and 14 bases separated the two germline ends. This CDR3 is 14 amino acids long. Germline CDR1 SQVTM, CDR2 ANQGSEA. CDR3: CSVERVAGINEQFF. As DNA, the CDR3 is TGCAGCGTTGAAAGGGTGGCGGGGATCAATGAGCAGTTCTTC.

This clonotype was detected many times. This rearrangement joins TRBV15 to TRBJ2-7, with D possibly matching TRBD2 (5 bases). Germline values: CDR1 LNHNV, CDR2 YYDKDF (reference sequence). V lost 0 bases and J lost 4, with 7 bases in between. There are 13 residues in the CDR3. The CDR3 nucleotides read TGTGCCACCAGCAGAGATCGGGGTTACGAGCAGTACTTC. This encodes CATSRDRGYEQYF.

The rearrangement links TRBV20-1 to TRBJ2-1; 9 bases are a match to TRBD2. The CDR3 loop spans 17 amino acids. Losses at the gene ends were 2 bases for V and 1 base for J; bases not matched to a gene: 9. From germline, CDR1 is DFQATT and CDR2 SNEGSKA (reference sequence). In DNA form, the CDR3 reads TGCAGTGCTAGATTATTTTATAGCGGGAGTTCCTACAATGAGCAGTTCTTC. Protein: CSARLFYSGSSYNEQFF.

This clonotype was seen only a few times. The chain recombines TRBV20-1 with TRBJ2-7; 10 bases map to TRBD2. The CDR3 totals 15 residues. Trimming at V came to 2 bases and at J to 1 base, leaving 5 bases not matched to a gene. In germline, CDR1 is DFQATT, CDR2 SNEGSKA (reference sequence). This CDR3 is CSARWLAGESYEQYF. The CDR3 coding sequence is TGCAGTGCTAGATGGCTAGCGGGAGAGTCCTACGAGCAGTACTTC.

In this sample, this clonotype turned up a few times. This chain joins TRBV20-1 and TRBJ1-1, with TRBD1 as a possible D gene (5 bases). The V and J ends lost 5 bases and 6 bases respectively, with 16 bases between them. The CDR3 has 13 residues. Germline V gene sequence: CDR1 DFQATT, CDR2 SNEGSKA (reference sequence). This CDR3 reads CSALETGPSEAFF. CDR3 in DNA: TGCAGTGCTCTTGAAACGGGGCCGTCTGAAGCTTTCTTT.

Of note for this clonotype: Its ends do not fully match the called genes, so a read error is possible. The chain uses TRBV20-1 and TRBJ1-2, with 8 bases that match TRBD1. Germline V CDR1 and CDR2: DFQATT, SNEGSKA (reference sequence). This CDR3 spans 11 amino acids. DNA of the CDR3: TGCAGTGCTAGAGATCAGGGGGCTCAACTCTTC. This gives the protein CSARDQGAQLF.